This is a list of T cell receptor beta chains from one sample in a study of T cell repertoires in cytomegalovirus infection. TCRdb redid the calling of the reads with MiXCR, one entry per CDR3 protein. The sample lists over 300,000 distinct CDR3 sequences; 8% to 10% were seen once. Sequencing was done on a sample of PBMCs. These receptors all stem from a human donor in good health (CMV status not recorded). Some clones in this sample may be carry-over from other donors' samples. Each CDR3 is given with its conserved first and last residue. The order of the fields is CDR3 DNA, CDR3 protein, J gene, clone size, V gene, D gene. D genes are given only for firm matches. Part of the rows lack a size; the others show once, few, many or a class for expanded clones.

TGCAGTGCTAGGGGGACAGCGAACACCTACGAGCAGTACTTC | CSARGTANTYEQYF | TRBJ2-7 | NA | TRBV20-1 | TRBD1
TGTGCCAGCAGCTTAGCCTGGGAAGGCGAGCAGTACTTC | CASSLAWEGEQYF | TRBJ2-7 | many | TRBV7-2 | NA
TGTGCCAGCAGCCTCAGAGAAAATAGCAATCAGCCCCAGCATTTT | CASSLRENSNQPQHF | TRBJ1-5 | NA | TRBV7-9 | NA
TGTGCCAGCAGTTACCGAGGTCACCTCGGATCAAACACCGGGGAGCTGTTTTTT | CASSYRGHLGSNTGELFF | TRBJ2-2 | many | TRBV6-2/TRBV6-3 | NA
TGCAGTGCTACTCTGGCGGGACTTAGCACAGATACGCAGTATTTT | CSATLAGLSTDTQYF | TRBJ2-3 | NA | TRBV20-1 | NA
TGTGCCAGCAGTCGACTAGCGGGGGATTACAATGAGCAGTTCTTC | CASSRLAGDYNEQFF | TRBJ2-1 | many | TRBV2 | TRBD2
TGTGCCAGCAGCTTAATGTCCCGAACACAGGGCGGAGATACGCAGTATTTT | CASSLMSRTQGGDTQYF | TRBJ2-3 | many | TRBV7-2 | NA
TGTGCCAGCAGCTCTCCTAGCGGGGGGGCAGAAGATACGCAGTATTTT | CASSSPSGGAEDTQYF | TRBJ2-3 | NA | TRBV11-2 | TRBD2
TGCGCCAGCAGCTGGGGACTAGCGGGGCCTAATGAGCAGTTCTTC | CASSWGLAGPNEQFF | TRBJ2-1 | NA | TRBV5-1 | TRBD2
TGTGCCAGCAGCATCCTAGGGATCAGGGGGGCTCCATACAATGAGCAGTTCTTC | CASSILGIRGAPYNEQFF | TRBJ2-1 | NA | TRBV7-6 | NA
TGTGCCAGCAGCTTAGGGCGGGGGGCTTTGACTGAAGCTTTCTTT | CASSLGRGALTEAFF | TRBJ1-1 | NA | TRBV7-2 | NA
TGTGCCATCAGTGAGTCTGGGGATAGGTCTGAAGCTTTCTTT | CAISESGDRSEAFF | TRBJ1-1 | NA | TRBV10-3 | NA
TGTGCCAGCACCTTGGACAGGGGGCTTGGTGAAGCTTTCTTT | CASTLDRGLGEAFF | TRBJ1-1 | NA | TRBV6-5 | TRBD1
TGTGCCAGTTTGCCCGATGGGACAGGGGCCGTCGTAGCTTTCTTT | CASLPDGTGAVVAFF | TRBJ1-1 | NA | TRBV6-2/TRBV6-3 | TRBD1
TGTGCCAGCAGTTCGGGTCAGGGAGGTCAGCCCCAGCATTTT | CASSSGQGGQPQHF | TRBJ1-5 | many | TRBV27 | NA
TGTGCCAGTAGGAACTTGGACAGGGCCATTTCGAACACTGAAGCTTTCTTT | CASRNLDRAISNTEAFF | TRBJ1-1 | many | TRBV19 | TRBD1
TGCAGTGCAGGGACTAGCGGGGCCTACGAGCAGTACTTC | CSAGTSGAYEQYF | TRBJ2-7 | NA | TRBV20-1 | TRBD2
TGTGCCAGCAGGAAGACAGGTTCGTACGAGCAGTACTTC | CASRKTGSYEQYF | TRBJ2-7 | NA | TRBV7-2 | NA
TGTGCCAGCAGCTCCTTACACGCAGGGGGCGCTTCCCCGAGAGAGCAGTACTTC | CASSSLHAGGASPREQYF | TRBJ2-7 | many | TRBV7-2 | TRBD1
TGTGCCAGCAGCGTAGATGGCCCCTACGAGCAGTACTTC | CASSVDGPYEQYF | TRBJ2-7 | NA | TRBV9 | NA
TGTGCCAGCAGTTTATTCGCGGGACTAGCGGCCTACAATGAGCAGTTCTTC | CASSLFAGLAAYNEQFF | TRBJ2-1 | NA | TRBV28 | TRBD2
TGTGCCAGCAGACGGAAGTGGACAGGGGATCTCGAAGCTTTCTTT | CASRRKWTGDLEAFF | TRBJ1-1 | many | TRBV27 | TRBD1
TGTGCCAGCAGCCCCTGGGGGGGCTGGCAGTACTTC | CASSPWGGWQYF | TRBJ2-7 | few | TRBV7-2 | NA
TGCAGCGTGAGACAGGCCTCTGGGACCCAGTACTTC | CSVRQASGTQYF | TRBJ2-5 | NA | TRBV29-1 | NA
TGTGCCAGCAGCGGACAGCTAAACACCGGGGAGCTGTTTTTT | CASSGQLNTGELFF | TRBJ2-2 | NA | TRBV6-6 | NA
TGCGCCAGCAGCCAAGGAGCAGGGGAGGTCTATGGCTACACCTTC | CASSQGAGEVYGYTF | TRBJ1-2 | NA | TRBV4-3 | NA
TGCGCCAGCAGCTTGGAGGTTAGAAGTGACTCCGGGGAGCTGTTTTTT | CASSLEVRSDSGELFF | TRBJ2-2 | few | TRBV5-1 | NA
TGTGCCAGCAGTTCCCCGTCGGGGTCTGGGGCCAACGTCCTGACTTTC | CASSSPSGSGANVLTF | TRBJ2-6 | few | TRBV12-3/TRBV12-4 | NA
TGTGCCAGCAGCGCCAGGGGGCAAGAGACCCAGTACTTC | CASSARGQETQYF | TRBJ2-5 | NA | TRBV11-3 | TRBD1
TGTGCCAGCAGGATAGCGGGGTACTACGAGCAGTACTTC | CASRIAGYYEQYF | TRBJ2-7 | few | TRBV12-3/TRBV12-4 | TRBD2
TGCAGTGCTAGACCGGGGGAGTCCTATAATTCACCCCTCCACTTT | CSARPGESYNSPLHF | TRBJ1-6 | NA | TRBV20-1 | NA
TGTGCCAGCAGCCCCGGGACACGTCGGGAAAAACTGTTTTTT | CASSPGTRREKLFF | TRBJ1-4 | many | TRBV7-2 | NA
TGTGCCAGCACCCTGAGCGGGGGAGTTTACCAAGAGACCCAGTACTTC | CASTLSGGVYQETQYF | TRBJ2-5 | NA | TRBV25-1 | TRBD2
TGTGCCAGTGACCCCGGGACAGGCTACAATGAGCAGTTCTTC | CASDPGTGYNEQFF | TRBJ2-1 | NA | TRBV6-2/TRBV6-3 | TRBD1
TGTGCCAGCAGTTCGATGGTGAACACTGAAGCTTTCTTT | CASSSMVNTEAFF | TRBJ1-1 | many | TRBV6-2/TRBV6-3 | NA
TGTGCCAGCAGCCCTTCGTCGATAGCGGGAGTTGTAGAGACCCAGTACTTC | CASSPSSIAGVVETQYF | TRBJ2-5 | many | TRBV12-3/TRBV12-4 | TRBD2
TGTGCCAGCAGTGATTCGACCCTGGACAGGGGCAGCTACGAGCAGTACTTC | CASSDSTLDRGSYEQYF | TRBJ2-7 | few | TRBV6-4 | TRBD1
TGTGCCAGCAGCTTAGGGGCAGGGGAGCAAGAGACCCAGTACTTC | CASSLGAGEQETQYF | TRBJ2-5 | few | TRBV7-9 | NA
TGCGCCAGCAGCCAGGGGTTATCCTACAATGAGCAGTTCTTC | CASSQGLSYNEQFF | TRBJ2-1 | few | TRBV4-3 | NA
TGTGCCACCAGTGATTTGCGGCAGGGGCTGGGTAATGAGCAGTTCTTC | CATSDLRQGLGNEQFF | TRBJ2-1 | few | TRBV24-1 | NA
TGTGCCAGCAGTTTGGGCGGGAGGGGGGGAGCTTTCTTT | CASSLGGRGGAFF | TRBJ1-1 | few | TRBV12-3/TRBV12-4 | NA
TGTGCCAGCAGTTTAAAATATCACAGGGCTGAGACCCAGTACTTC | CASSLKYHRAETQYF | TRBJ2-5 | few | TRBV12-3/TRBV12-4 | NA
TGTGCCAGCAGTTACTCCGGACAGGGCCTAGCGCAGTATTTT | CASSYSGQGLAQYF | TRBJ2-3 | many | TRBV6-2/TRBV6-3 | TRBD1
TGTGCCAGCAACTCAGCTTCGCAGCGGGCCGGGGAGCTGTTTTTT | CASNSASQRAGELFF | TRBJ2-2 | many | TRBV7-2 | NA
TGTGCCAGCGGCGAGCGGGGGGGTAGCACAGATACGCAGTATTTT | CASGERGGSTDTQYF | TRBJ2-3 | NA | TRBV28 | TRBD2
TGTGCCAGCAGCCCGCGGACAGGCCATAGCACAGATACGCAGTATTTT | CASSPRTGHSTDTQYF | TRBJ2-3 | NA | TRBV11-2 | TRBD1
TGCAGTGCTAGCTCTGGGACAGGGGAGGGGAACTATGGCTACACCTTC | CSASSGTGEGNYGYTF | TRBJ1-2 | few | TRBV20-1 | TRBD1
TGCAGTGCTAGAGGACACGGCGAGCAGTTCTTC | CSARGHGEQFF | TRBJ2-1 | few | TRBV20-1 | NA
TGTGCCACCAGCAGACACATTAAAGGGGGAGAGACCCAGTACTTC | CATSRHIKGGETQYF | TRBJ2-5 | few | TRBV15 | NA
TGTGCCACCAGTGATTTCAGGGGAGGCCTAGAGACCCAGTACTTC | CATSDFRGGLETQYF | TRBJ2-5 | NA | TRBV24-1 | NA
TGTGCCAGCAGTTGGGGAGGAGTTGGCTTGGCGAACACTGAAGCTTTCTTT | CASSWGGVGLANTEAFF | TRBJ1-1 | few | TRBV6-5 | NA
TGTGCCAGCAGGGGATTTATAAAAGTCTGGGACAAAGAAAAATTAGCCAAAAACATTCAGTACTTC | CASRGFIKVWDKEKLAKNIQYF | TRBJ2-4 | many | TRBV25-1 | NA
TGTGCCAGCTCACCCCAAGGAGGACAGGGTTCTGGGGCCAACGTCCTGACTTTC | CASSPQGGQGSGANVLTF | TRBJ2-6 | few | TRBV18 | TRBD1
TGCGCCAGCAGCCAAGAACCCAAAGCGTACGCGCAGTACTTC | CASSQEPKAYAQYF | TRBJ2-7 | NA | TRBV4-3 | NA
TGCGCCAGCAGCCAAGAAGGGGGCCTAGCCAAAAACATTCAGTACTTC | CASSQEGGLAKNIQYF | TRBJ2-4 | NA | TRBV4-1 | TRBD1
TGTGCCAGCACTAAGGGGTACTCCTACAATGAGCAGTTCTTC | CASTKGYSYNEQFF | TRBJ2-1 | few | TRBV2 | NA